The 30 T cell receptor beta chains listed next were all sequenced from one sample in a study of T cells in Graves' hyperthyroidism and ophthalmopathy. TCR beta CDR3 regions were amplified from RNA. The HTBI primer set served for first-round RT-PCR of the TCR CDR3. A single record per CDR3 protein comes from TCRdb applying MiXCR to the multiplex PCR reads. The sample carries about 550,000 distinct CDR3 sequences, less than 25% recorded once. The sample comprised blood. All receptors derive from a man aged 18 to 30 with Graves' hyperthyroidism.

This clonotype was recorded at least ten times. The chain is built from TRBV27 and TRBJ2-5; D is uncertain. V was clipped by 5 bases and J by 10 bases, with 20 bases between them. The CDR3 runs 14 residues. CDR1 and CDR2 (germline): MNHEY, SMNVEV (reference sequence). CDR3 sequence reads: CASSPSALFKNQYF. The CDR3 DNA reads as TGTGCCAGCAGTCCGTCAGCGTTATTCAAGAACCAGTACTTC.

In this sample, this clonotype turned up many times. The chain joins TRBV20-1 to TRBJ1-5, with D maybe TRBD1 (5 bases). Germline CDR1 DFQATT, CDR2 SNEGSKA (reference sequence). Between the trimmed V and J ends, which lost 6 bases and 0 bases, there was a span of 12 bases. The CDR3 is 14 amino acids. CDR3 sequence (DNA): TGCAGTGCCACTGGACATTATAGCAATCAGCCCCAGCATTTT. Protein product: CSATGHYSNQPQHF.

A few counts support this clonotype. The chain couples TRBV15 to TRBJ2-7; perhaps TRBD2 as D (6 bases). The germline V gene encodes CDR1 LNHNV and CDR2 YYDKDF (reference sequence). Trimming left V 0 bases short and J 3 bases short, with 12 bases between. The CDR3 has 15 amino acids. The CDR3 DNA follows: TGTGCCACCAGCAGAGATAGGCGGGGAAACTACGAGCAGTACTTC. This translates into CATSRDRRGNYEQYF.

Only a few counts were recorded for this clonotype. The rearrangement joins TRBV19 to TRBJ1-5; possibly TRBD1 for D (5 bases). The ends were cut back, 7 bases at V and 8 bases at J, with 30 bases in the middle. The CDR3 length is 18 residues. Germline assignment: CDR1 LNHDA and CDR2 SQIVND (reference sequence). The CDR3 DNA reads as TGTGCCAGTACCGGGCGGGGAGGAGACGGACGGTGGGGGAAGCCCCAGCATTTT. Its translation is CASTGRGGDGRWGKPQHF.

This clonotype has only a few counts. CDR3 nucleotide sequence: TGCGCCAGCAGCCAAGAGCAGCAGCGGGGGGGCTTGAGAGAGACCCAGTACTTC. The encoded protein is CASSQEQQRGGLRETQYF. The chain recombines TRBV4-1 with TRBJ2-5, with TRBD2 matching 10 bases. After removal of 0 bases from V and 4 bases from J, the junction contained 11 bases not matched to a gene. CDR3 size: 18 residues. The germline CDR1 and CDR2 sequences are MGHRA and YSYEKL.

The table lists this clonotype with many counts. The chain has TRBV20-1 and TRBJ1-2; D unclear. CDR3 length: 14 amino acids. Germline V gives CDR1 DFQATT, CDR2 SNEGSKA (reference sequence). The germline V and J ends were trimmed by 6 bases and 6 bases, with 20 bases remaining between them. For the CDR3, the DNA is TGCAGTGCCATGAGCAGTATCGGTATGGATGGCTACACCTTC. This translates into CSAMSSIGMDGYTF.

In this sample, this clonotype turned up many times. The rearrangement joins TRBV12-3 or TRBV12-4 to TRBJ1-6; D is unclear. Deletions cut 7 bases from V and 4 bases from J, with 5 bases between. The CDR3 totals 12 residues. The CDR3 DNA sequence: TGTGCCAGCAAGGAGTATAATTCACCCCTCCACTTT. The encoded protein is CASKEYNSPLHF.

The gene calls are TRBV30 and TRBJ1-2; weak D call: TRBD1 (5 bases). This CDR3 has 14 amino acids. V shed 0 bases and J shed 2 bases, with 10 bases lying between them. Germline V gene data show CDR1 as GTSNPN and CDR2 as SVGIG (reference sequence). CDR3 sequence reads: CAWSVPAGNYGYTF. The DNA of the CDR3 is TGTGCCTGGAGTGTACCGGCAGGGAACTATGGCTACACCTTC.

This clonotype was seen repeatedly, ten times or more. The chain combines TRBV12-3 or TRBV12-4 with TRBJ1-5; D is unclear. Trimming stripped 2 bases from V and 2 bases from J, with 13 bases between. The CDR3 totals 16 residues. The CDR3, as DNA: TGTGCCAGCAGTTTACGACAAAAAACGGGCAATCAGCCCCAGCATTTT. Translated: CASSLRQKTGNQPQHF.

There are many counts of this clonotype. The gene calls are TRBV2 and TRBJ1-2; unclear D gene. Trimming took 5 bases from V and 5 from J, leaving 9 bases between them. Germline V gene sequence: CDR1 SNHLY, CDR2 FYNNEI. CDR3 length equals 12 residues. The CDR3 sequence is CASSPRKYGYTF. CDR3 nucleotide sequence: TGTGCCAGCAGTCCCCGTAAATATGGCTACACCTTC.

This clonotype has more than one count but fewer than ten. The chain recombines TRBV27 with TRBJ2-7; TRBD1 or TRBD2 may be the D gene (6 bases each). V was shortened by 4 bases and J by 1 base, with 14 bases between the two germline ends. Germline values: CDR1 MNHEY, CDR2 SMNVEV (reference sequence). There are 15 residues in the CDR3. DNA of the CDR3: TGTGCCAGCAGTTCCGAAGGGGGGCCTTCCTACGAGCAGTACTTC. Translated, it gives CASSSEGGPSYEQYF.

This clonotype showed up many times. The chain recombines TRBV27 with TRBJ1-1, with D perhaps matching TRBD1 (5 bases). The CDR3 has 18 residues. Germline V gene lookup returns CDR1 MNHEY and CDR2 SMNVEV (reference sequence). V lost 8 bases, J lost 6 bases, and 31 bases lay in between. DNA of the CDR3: TGTGCCAGCGCCGGTGGGCCCGGGACCTCTCCCAACTGGCCTGAAGCTTTCTTT. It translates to CASAGGPGTSPNWPEAFF.

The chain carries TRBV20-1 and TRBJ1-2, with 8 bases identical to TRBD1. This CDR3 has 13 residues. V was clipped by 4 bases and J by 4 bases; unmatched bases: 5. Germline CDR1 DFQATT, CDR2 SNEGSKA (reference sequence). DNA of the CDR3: TGCAGTGCTATAAGGCAGGGGGCCTATGGCTACACCTTC. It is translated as CSAIRQGAYGYTF.

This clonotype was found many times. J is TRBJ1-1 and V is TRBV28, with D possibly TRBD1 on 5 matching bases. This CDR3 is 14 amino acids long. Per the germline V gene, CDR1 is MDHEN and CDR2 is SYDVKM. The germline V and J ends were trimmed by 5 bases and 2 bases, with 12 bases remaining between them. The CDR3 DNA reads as TGTGCCAGCAGTGAGGGGCTGGGTAACACTGAAGCTTTCTTT. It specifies CASSEGLGNTEAFF.

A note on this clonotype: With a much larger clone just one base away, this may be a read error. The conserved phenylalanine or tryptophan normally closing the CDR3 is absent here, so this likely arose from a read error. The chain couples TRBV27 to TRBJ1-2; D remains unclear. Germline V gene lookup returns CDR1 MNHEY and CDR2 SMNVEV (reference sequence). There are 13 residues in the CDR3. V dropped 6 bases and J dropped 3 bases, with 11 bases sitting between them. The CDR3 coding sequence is TGTGCCAGCAGGCCCCGGCCGGACTATGGCTACACCGTC. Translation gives CASRPRPDYGYTV.

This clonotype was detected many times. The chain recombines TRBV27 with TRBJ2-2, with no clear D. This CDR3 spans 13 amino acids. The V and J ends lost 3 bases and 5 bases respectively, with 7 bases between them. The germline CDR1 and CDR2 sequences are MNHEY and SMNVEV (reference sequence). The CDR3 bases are TGTGCCAGCAGTTTGCGGTGGACCGGGGAGCTGTTTTTT. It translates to CASSLRWTGELFF.

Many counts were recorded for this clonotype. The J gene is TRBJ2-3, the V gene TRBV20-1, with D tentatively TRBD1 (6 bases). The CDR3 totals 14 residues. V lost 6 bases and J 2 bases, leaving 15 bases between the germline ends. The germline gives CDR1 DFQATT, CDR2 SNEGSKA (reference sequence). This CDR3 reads CSALTGPFTDTQYF. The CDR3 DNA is TGCAGTGCGTTGACAGGCCCATTCACAGATACGCAGTATTTT.

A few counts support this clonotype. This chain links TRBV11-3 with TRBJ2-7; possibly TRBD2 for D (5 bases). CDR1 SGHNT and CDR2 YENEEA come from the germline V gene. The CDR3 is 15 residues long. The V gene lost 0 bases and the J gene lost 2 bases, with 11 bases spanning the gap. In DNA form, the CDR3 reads TGTGCCAGCAGCTTAGAGCGCCTAGCCGCCTACGAGCAGTACTTC. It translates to CASSLERLAAYEQYF.

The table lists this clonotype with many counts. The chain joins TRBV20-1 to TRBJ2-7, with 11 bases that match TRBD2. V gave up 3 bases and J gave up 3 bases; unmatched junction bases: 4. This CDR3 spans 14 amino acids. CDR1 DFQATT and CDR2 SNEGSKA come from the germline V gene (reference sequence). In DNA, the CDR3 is TGCAGTGCTAGGGGACTAGCGGACTACTACGAGCAGTACTTC. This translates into CSARGLADYYEQYF.

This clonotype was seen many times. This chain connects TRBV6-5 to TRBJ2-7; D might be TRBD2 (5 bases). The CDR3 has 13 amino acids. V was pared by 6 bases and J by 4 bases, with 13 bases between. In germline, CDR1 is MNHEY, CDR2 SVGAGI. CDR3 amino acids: CASRTQDWYEQYF. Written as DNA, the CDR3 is TGTGCCAGCAGGACTCAGGACTGGTACGAGCAGTACTTC.

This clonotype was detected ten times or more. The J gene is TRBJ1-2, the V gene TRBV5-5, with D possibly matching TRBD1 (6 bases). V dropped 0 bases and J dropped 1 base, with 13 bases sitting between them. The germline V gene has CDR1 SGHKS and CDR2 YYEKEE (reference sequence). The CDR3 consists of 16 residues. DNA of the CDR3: TGTGCCAGCAGCTTGGTTCTACAGGGATATAACTATGGCTACACCTTC. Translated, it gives CASSLVLQGYNYGYTF.

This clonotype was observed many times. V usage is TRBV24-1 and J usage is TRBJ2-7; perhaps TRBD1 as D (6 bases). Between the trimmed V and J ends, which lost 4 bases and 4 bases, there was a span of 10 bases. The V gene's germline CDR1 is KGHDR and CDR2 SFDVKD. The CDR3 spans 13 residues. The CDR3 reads CATSEGGSYEQYF. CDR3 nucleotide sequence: TGTGCCACCAGTGAAGGGGGTAGTTACGAGCAGTACTTC.

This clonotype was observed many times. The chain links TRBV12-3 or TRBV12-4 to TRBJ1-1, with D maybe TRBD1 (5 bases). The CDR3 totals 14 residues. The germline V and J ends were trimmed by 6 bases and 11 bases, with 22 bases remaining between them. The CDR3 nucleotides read TGTGCCAGCAGATTGGGACGTACCACCGAGGGGGCTTTCTTT. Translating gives CASRLGRTTEGAFF.

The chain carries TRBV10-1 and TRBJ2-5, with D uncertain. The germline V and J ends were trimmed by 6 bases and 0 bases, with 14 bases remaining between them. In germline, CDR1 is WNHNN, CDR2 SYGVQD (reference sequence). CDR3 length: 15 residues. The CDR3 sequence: CASRITWHHQETQYF. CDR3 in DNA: TGCGCCAGCAGGATAACTTGGCACCACCAAGAGACCCAGTACTTC.

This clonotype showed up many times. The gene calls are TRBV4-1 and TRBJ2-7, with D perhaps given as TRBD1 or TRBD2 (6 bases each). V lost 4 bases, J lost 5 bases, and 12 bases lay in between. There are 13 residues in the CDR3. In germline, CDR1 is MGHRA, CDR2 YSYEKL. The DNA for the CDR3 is TGCGCCAGCAGCCTTAGGGGGGACCACGAGCAGTACTTC. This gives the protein CASSLRGDHEQYF.

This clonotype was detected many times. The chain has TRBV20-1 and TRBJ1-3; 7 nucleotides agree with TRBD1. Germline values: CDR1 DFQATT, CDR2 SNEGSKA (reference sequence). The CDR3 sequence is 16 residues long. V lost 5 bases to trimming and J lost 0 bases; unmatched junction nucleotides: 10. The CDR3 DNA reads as TGCAGTGCTCGAAACAGGGGAGGCAGCTCTGGAAACACCATATATTTT. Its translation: CSARNRGGSSGNTIYF.

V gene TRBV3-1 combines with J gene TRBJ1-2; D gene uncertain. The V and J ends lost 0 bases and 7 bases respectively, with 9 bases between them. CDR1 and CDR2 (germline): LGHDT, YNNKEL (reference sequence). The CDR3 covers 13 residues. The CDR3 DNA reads TGTGCCAGCAGCCAAGATGCCCGGTTTGGCTACACCTTC. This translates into CASSQDARFGYTF.

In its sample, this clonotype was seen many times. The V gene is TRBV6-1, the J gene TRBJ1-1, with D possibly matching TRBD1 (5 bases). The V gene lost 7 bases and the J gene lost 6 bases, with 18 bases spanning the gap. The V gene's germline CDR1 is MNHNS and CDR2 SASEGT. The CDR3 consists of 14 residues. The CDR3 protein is CASTQREAGAEAFF. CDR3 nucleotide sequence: TGTGCCAGCACCCAACGGGAGGCGGGGGCTGAAGCTTTCTTT.

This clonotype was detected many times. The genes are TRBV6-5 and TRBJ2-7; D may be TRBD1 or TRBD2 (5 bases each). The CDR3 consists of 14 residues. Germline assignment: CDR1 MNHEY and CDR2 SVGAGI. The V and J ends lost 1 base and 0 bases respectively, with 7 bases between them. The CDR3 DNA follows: TGTGCCAGCAGTTACTGGGGGAGCTCCTACGAGCAGTACTTC. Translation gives CASSYWGSSYEQYF.

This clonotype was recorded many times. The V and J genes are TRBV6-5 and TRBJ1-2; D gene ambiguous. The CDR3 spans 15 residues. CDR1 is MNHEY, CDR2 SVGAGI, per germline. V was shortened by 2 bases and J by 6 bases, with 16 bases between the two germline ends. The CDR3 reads CASSYVPGPGHGYTF. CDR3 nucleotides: TGTGCCAGCAGTTACGTCCCAGGACCGGGTCATGGCTACACCTTC.